Listed below are T cell receptor beta chains from one sample, sequenced in a study of human T cells and chemical hapten exposure. TCRdb passed the RACE reads through MiXCR, listing each CDR3 protein once. Among some 57,000 distinct CDR3 sequences listed, more than 9% were seen once. The material sequenced was whole blood, taken in connection with sensitization to the hapten diphenylcyclopropenone (DPC). All receptors come from a woman in her 30s with alopecia areata. Some clones in this sample may be carry-over from other donors' samples. Each CDR3 is given with its conserved first and last residue. The D gene is left open where the match is weak. The size entry is marked missing in some rows and otherwise reads once, few, many or a size class.

J gene: TRBJ2-3; CDR3 length: 15; V gene: TRBV28; clone size: few; D gene: TRBD2; CDR3 protein: CASSLPSGLTDTQYF; CDR3 DNA: TGTGCCAGCAGTTTACCTAGCGGGCTCACAGATACGCAGTATTTT
J gene: TRBJ1-1; CDR3 length: 17; V gene: TRBV25-1; clone size: NA; D gene: NA; CDR3 protein: CASRAYRHPWGNTEAFF; CDR3 DNA: TGTGCCAGCAGAGCCTACAGACACCCATGGGGGAACACTGAAGCTTTCTTT
J gene: TRBJ1-5; CDR3 length: 16; V gene: TRBV7-2; clone size: few; D gene: TRBD1; CDR3 protein: CASSPPGTGGGQPQHF; CDR3 DNA: TGTGCCAGCAGCCCCCCAGGGACAGGGGGAGGGCAGCCCCAGCATTTT
J gene: TRBJ1-5; CDR3 length: 15; V gene: TRBV20-1; clone size: few; D gene: TRBD1; CDR3 protein: CSARGRQGTNQPQHF; CDR3 DNA: TGCAGTGCTAGAGGGCGACAGGGAACCAATCAGCCCCAGCATTTT
J gene: TRBJ1-5; CDR3 length: 15; V gene: TRBV6-2/TRBV6-3; clone size: few; D gene: NA; CDR3 protein: CASSYHRYSNQPQHF; CDR3 DNA: TGTGCCAGCAGTTACCACAGGTATAGCAATCAGCCCCAGCATTTT
J gene: TRBJ1-1; CDR3 length: 12; V gene: TRBV5-1; clone size: few; D gene: NA; CDR3 protein: CASSLVAGEAFF; CDR3 DNA: TGCGCCAGCAGCTTGGTCGCGGGTGAAGCTTTCTTT
J gene: TRBJ2-3; CDR3 length: 16; V gene: TRBV3-1; clone size: many; D gene: TRBD2; CDR3 protein: CASSPLLAGGTDTQYF; CDR3 DNA: TGTGCCAGCAGCCCTCTGCTAGCGGGGGGCACAGATACGCAGTATTTT
J gene: TRBJ1-6; CDR3 length: 15; V gene: TRBV20-1; clone size: few; D gene: TRBD1; CDR3 protein: CSAPHPGQGHSPLHF; CDR3 DNA: TGCAGTGCTCCTCATCCGGGACAGGGGCATTCACCCCTCCACTTT
J gene: TRBJ2-3; CDR3 length: 14; V gene: TRBV12-3/TRBV12-4; clone size: few; D gene: TRBD2; CDR3 protein: CASRIAGGRDTQYF; CDR3 DNA: TGTGCCAGCAGGATAGCGGGGGGAAGAGATACGCAGTATTTT
J gene: TRBJ1-1; CDR3 length: 15; V gene: TRBV28; clone size: NA; D gene: NA; CDR3 protein: CASSLPASMNTEAFF; CDR3 DNA: TGTGCCAGCAGCCTTCCGGCCTCCATGAACACTGAAGCTTTCTTT
J gene: TRBJ1-5; CDR3 length: 16; V gene: TRBV5-5; clone size: NA; D gene: TRBD1; CDR3 protein: CASSLITTGGSQPQHF; CDR3 DNA: TGTGCCAGCAGCTTGATTACCACAGGGGGATCGCAGCCCCAGCATTTT
J gene: TRBJ1-1; CDR3 length: 13; V gene: TRBV12-3/TRBV12-4; clone size: NA; D gene: NA; CDR3 protein: CASNQGPNTEAFF; CDR3 DNA: TGTGCCAGCAACCAGGGGCCGAACACTGAAGCTTTCTTT
J gene: TRBJ2-7; CDR3 length: 12; V gene: TRBV2; clone size: NA; D gene: NA; CDR3 protein: CASRGSGYEQYF; CDR3 DNA: TGTGCCAGCAGGGGAAGTGGTTACGAGCAGTACTTC
J gene: TRBJ2-3; CDR3 length: 14; V gene: TRBV6-5; clone size: NA; D gene: NA; CDR3 protein: CASSYLDSTDTQYF; CDR3 DNA: TGTGCCAGCAGTTACCTGGACTCCACAGATACGCAGTATTTT
J gene: TRBJ2-7; CDR3 length: 13; V gene: TRBV4-3; clone size: few; D gene: NA; CDR3 protein: CASSRGAGYEQYF; CDR3 DNA: TGCGCCAGCAGCCGGGGGGCCGGCTACGAGCAGTACTTC
J gene: TRBJ2-3; CDR3 length: 16; V gene: TRBV20-1; clone size: many; D gene: TRBD2; CDR3 protein: CSAQILAGTAGDTQYF; CDR3 DNA: TGCAGTGCCCAAATCCTAGCGGGGACGGCAGGAGATACGCAGTATTTT
J gene: TRBJ2-3; CDR3 length: 13; V gene: TRBV10-3; clone size: NA; D gene: TRBD1; CDR3 protein: CALGTGGTDTQYF; CDR3 DNA: TGTGCCCTAGGGACAGGGGGCACAGATACGCAGTATTTT
J gene: TRBJ1-2; CDR3 length: 12; V gene: TRBV6-2/TRBV6-3; clone size: NA; D gene: NA; CDR3 protein: CASSEINYGYTF; CDR3 DNA: TGTGCCAGCTCGGAGATTAACTATGGCTACACCTTC
J gene: TRBJ1-2; CDR3 length: 13; V gene: TRBV5-4; clone size: few; D gene: NA; CDR3 protein: CASSPDSYYGYTF; CDR3 DNA: TGTGCCAGCAGCCCTGACAGTTACTATGGCTACACCTTC
J gene: TRBJ1-1; CDR3 length: 14; V gene: TRBV20-1; clone size: many; D gene: NA; CDR3 protein: CSARDQGSNTEAFF; CDR3 DNA: TGCAGTGCTAGAGATCAGGGGTCCAACACTGAAGCTTTCTTT
J gene: TRBJ2-1; CDR3 length: 19; V gene: TRBV6-5; clone size: NA; D gene: TRBD2; CDR3 protein: CASSYQEGLAGRDEARQFF; CDR3 DNA: TGTGCCAGCAGTTACCAAGAGGGACTAGCGGGGAGGGACGAAGCGAGGCAGTTCTTC
J gene: TRBJ1-1; CDR3 length: 11; V gene: TRBV20-1; clone size: few; D gene: NA; CDR3 protein: CSAGGNTEAFF; CDR3 DNA: TGCAGTGCCGGGGGTAACACTGAAGCTTTCTTT
J gene: TRBJ1-2; CDR3 length: 18; V gene: TRBV5-4; clone size: few; D gene: TRBD1; CDR3 protein: CASSLIPVTGARDYGDTF; CDR3 DNA: TGTGCCAGCAGCTTGATCCCGGTTACAGGGGCGCGGGACTATGGCGACACCTTC
J gene: TRBJ2-1; CDR3 length: 16; V gene: TRBV19; clone size: NA; D gene: NA; CDR3 protein: CASSLARGVSANEQFF; CDR3 DNA: TGTGCCAGTAGTTTGGCCCGTGGGGTCTCGGCGAATGAGCAGTTCTTC
J gene: TRBJ2-1; CDR3 length: 15; V gene: TRBV7-9; clone size: few; D gene: TRBD1; CDR3 protein: CASSLGQGALREQFF; CDR3 DNA: TGTGCCAGCAGCTTAGGACAGGGGGCTCTACGTGAGCAGTTCTTC
J gene: TRBJ1-1; CDR3 length: 14; V gene: TRBV6-2/TRBV6-3; clone size: few; D gene: NA; CDR3 protein: CASSLRVDSTEAFF; CDR3 DNA: TGTGCCAGCAGCTTACGCGTAGACAGCACTGAAGCTTTCTTT
J gene: TRBJ1-1; CDR3 length: 14; V gene: TRBV20-1; clone size: many; D gene: NA; CDR3 protein: CSARVGTVNTEAFF; CDR3 DNA: TGCAGTGCTAGAGTAGGGACGGTGAACACTGAAGCTTTCTTT
J gene: TRBJ1-3; CDR3 length: 15; V gene: TRBV28; clone size: NA; D gene: NA; CDR3 protein: CASTQGGYSGNTIYF; CDR3 DNA: TGTGCCAGCACTCAAGGGGGATACTCTGGAAACACCATATATTTT
J gene: TRBJ2-7; CDR3 length: 14; V gene: TRBV7-2; clone size: NA; D gene: NA; CDR3 protein: CASSLWAGPYEQYF; CDR3 DNA: TGTGCCAGCAGCTTATGGGCAGGGCCTTACGAGCAGTACTTC
J gene: TRBJ2-3; CDR3 length: 13; V gene: TRBV20-1; clone size: NA; D gene: NA; CDR3 protein: CSSDGRSTDTQYF; CDR3 DNA: TGCAGCAGCGACGGGCGGAGCACAGATACGCAGTATTTT
J gene: TRBJ1-1; CDR3 length: 14; V gene: TRBV6-1; clone size: NA; D gene: NA; CDR3 protein: CASSERVWGTEAFF; CDR3 DNA: TGTGCCAGCAGTGAACGCGTGTGGGGCACTGAAGCTTTCTTT
J gene: TRBJ2-7; CDR3 length: 13; V gene: TRBV7-2; clone size: many; D gene: TRBD2; CDR3 protein: CASSHGTSDEQYF; CDR3 DNA: TGTGCCAGCAGCCATGGGACTAGCGATGAGCAGTACTTC
J gene: TRBJ1-4; CDR3 length: 15; V gene: TRBV5-1; clone size: NA; D gene: NA; CDR3 protein: CASSLDRAGNEKLFF; CDR3 DNA: TGCGCCAGCAGCTTGGACAGGGCGGGTAATGAAAAACTGTTTTTT
J gene: TRBJ1-4; CDR3 length: 14; V gene: TRBV24-1; clone size: NA; D gene: NA; CDR3 protein: CATSETGGGEKLFF; CDR3 DNA: TGTGCCACCAGTGAGACCGGAGGAGGGGAAAAACTGTTTTTT
J gene: TRBJ1-5; CDR3 length: 15; V gene: TRBV6-1; clone size: few; D gene: NA; CDR3 protein: CASSAQGLSNQPQHF; CDR3 DNA: TGTGCCAGCAGTGCACAGGGCTTGAGCAATCAGCCCCAGCATTTT
J gene: TRBJ2-1; CDR3 length: 13; V gene: TRBV13; clone size: NA; D gene: NA; CDR3 protein: CASSLNVYNEQFF; CDR3 DNA: TGTGCCAGCAGCTTAAATGTCTACAATGAGCAGTTCTTC
J gene: TRBJ2-3; CDR3 length: 13; V gene: TRBV7-9; clone size: many; D gene: NA; CDR3 protein: CASRLRVTDTQYF; CDR3 DNA: TGTGCCAGCAGACTCAGGGTCACAGATACGCAGTATTTT
J gene: TRBJ2-7; CDR3 length: 14; V gene: TRBV28; clone size: few; D gene: NA; CDR3 protein: CASSLGTGFTGQYF; CDR3 DNA: TGTGCCAGCAGTTTGGGAACAGGTTTTACGGGGCAGTACTTC
J gene: TRBJ2-3; CDR3 length: 17; V gene: TRBV29-1; clone size: few; D gene: TRBD2; CDR3 protein: CSVEAWGLAESTDTQYF; CDR3 DNA: TGCAGCGTTGAAGCCTGGGGACTAGCGGAGAGCACAGATACGCAGTATTTT
J gene: TRBJ1-1; CDR3 length: 14; V gene: TRBV6-2/TRBV6-3; clone size: NA; D gene: NA; CDR3 protein: CASSYGRLNTEAFF; CDR3 DNA: TGTGCCAGCAGTTACGGCAGACTGAACACTGAAGCTTTCTTT
J gene: TRBJ2-3; CDR3 length: 13; V gene: TRBV20-1; clone size: few; D gene: NA; CDR3 protein: CSAREGPTNTQYF; CDR3 DNA: TGCAGTGCTAGAGAAGGACCTACAAATACGCAGTATTTT
J gene: TRBJ2-2; CDR3 length: 19; V gene: TRBV21-1; clone size: NA; D gene: NA; CDR3 protein: CASSTGLAGGGANTGELFF; CDR3 DNA: TGTGCCAGCAGCACCGGACTAGCGGGGGGTGGCGCGAACACCGGGGAGCTGTTTTTT
J gene: TRBJ1-2; CDR3 length: 13; V gene: TRBV27; clone size: few; D gene: TRBD1; CDR3 protein: CGVRSGTAYGYTF; CDR3 DNA: TGTGGCGTCAGGTCGGGGACAGCCTATGGCTACACCTTC